The T cell receptor (beta chain) described here comes from a study of Graves' ophthalmopathy and Graves' hyperthyroidism. None of the included patients had other autoimmune diseases, uncontrolled infections, pregnancy or lactation, as these led to exclusion. Fresh peripheral blood (10 ml) yielded the PBMCs. RNA transcripts were the template, and TCR beta CDR3 regions were amplified from them. First-round RT-PCR with HTBI primers preceded a second-round multiplex PCR. TCRdb used MiXCR to reprocess the multiplex PCR reads, holding one entry per CDR3 protein. The repertoire holds more than 300,000 distinct CDR3 sequences, with less than 20% as singletons. Trimming removed 5 bases at V and 7 bases at J, with 18 bases between. CDR1 and CDR2 from the germline V gene are SGHTA and FQGNSA. The CDR3 is 15 amino acids.

The V gene is TRBV7-2, the J gene TRBJ1-5, with D possibly matching TRBD1 (6 bases). Sequencing was performed on peripheral blood. The sequence was collected from a woman between 18 and 29 years old with stable Graves' hyperthyroidism. The CDR3 loop reads CASSLLLSGEQPQHF. In nucleotides, the CDR3 is TGTGCCAGCAGCCTACTGCTCTCAGGGGAACAGCCCCAGCATTTT. The whole variable domain, filled in from reference TRBV7-2 and TRBJ1-5, reads GAGVSQSPSNKVTEKGKDVELRCDPISGHTALYWYRQSLGQGLEFLIYFQGNSAPDKSGLPSDRFSAERTGGSVSTLTIQRTQQEDSAVYLCASSLLLSGEQPQHFGDGTRLSIL.